This T cell receptor beta chain emerged from a study of regulatory T cells in long-lasting Graves disease. Study as a whole: Newly diagnosed Graves' patients had taken antithyroid drugs under 3 months.

Libraries of TCR beta came from iRepertoire HTBI primers plus Arm-PCR of CDR3 regions. TCRdb re-derived calls from the multiplex PCR reads in MiXCR, one entry per CDR3 protein. This sample has hundreds of thousands of distinct CDR3 sequences; 16% occur once, and the top ten carry roughly a tenth. Findings and caveats of the study: Persistent Graves' patients showed less TCR diversity than newly diagnosed ones.

The CDR3 is 13 amino acids. Germline loops: CDR1 SQVTM, CDR2 ANQGSEA. Between the trimmed V and J ends, which lost 5 bases and 1 base, there was a span of 9 bases. This clonotype has ten or more counts. The antigen remains undetermined. Time point here: newly diagnosed GD, antithyroid drugs for less than 3 months. The TCR library used RNA extracted from PBMCs. The authors diagnosed Graves' disease using American Thyroid Association guidelines. These records were also assigned to another study, of T cells in Graves' hyperthyroidism and ophthalmopathy. That work contributes: The primer set for the first-round RT-PCR of the TCR CDR3 was HTBI.

The V gene is TRBV29-1, the J gene TRBJ2-1, with unresolved D. The sample consisted of peripheral blood mononuclear cells (PBMCs), taken at new diagnosis, from a patient treated with antithyroid drugs. This sequence was found in a woman in her twenties or thirties with Graves disease. The DNA for the CDR3 is TGCAGCGTTCGGATGGGGTCCTACAATGAGCAGTTCTTC. Translated, it gives CSVRMGSYNEQFF.